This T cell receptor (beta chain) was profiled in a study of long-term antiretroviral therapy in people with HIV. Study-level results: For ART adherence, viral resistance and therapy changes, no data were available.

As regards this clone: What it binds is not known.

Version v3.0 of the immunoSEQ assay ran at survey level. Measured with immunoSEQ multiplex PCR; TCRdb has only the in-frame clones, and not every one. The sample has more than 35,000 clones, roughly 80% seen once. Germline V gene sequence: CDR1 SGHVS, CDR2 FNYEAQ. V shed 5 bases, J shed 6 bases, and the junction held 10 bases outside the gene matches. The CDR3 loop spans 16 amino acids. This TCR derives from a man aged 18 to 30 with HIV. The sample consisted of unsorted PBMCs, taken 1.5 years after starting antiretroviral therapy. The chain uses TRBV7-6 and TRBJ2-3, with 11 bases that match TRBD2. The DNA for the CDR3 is TGTGCCAGCAGCCCTACTAGCGGGAGCCCCGTGGATACGCAGTATTTT. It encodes CASSPTSGSPVDTQYF.